This T cell receptor (beta chain) emerged from a study of blood T cell repertoires in COVID-19. Study details: T cells, B-cell-depleted T cells, or PBMCs provided the cDNA or gDNA that served as material.

Germline-derived CDR1 and CDR2 are DFQATT and SNEGSKA (reference sequence). The CDR3 length is 13 residues. Trimming shortened V by 3 bases and J by 8 bases, and 16 bases separated the two germline ends. Measured with immunoSEQ multiplex PCR; TCRdb has only the in-frame clones, and not every one. The repertoire includes approximately 89,000 clones, roughly 85% of them detected once, and 3.5% to 5.5% sits in the top ten. Sequences were obtained from peripheral blood. This receptor was obtained from a man between 65 and 80 years old with acute or convalescent COVID-19. This chain links TRBV20-1 with TRBJ1-2; D is possibly TRBD1 (5 bases). The CDR3 here is CSASRQGGLGYTF. The CDR3 DNA reads as TGCAGTGCTAGTCGCCAGGGTGGTTTAGGCTACACCTTC.